This TCR beta chain was obtained from a study of cytomegalovirus exposure and HLA in healthy donors. Study context: An analysis done earlier identified about 120 million unique TCR beta sequences from about 179 million T cells. Overall study results and limits: There were some public TCRs occurring in many donors, but most TCR sequences were rare. Analyzed later, association rates of TCRs varied across HLA loci, with DRB1 most and HLA-C fewest.

In this sample, this clone turned up a few times. Its antigen is unknown. The PCR ran on 60 Vbeta and 13 Jbeta primers. Measured with immunoSEQ multiplex PCR; TCRdb has only the in-frame clones, and not every one. The top ten hold roughly 2% of the sample, which has roughly 150,000 clones, around 77% seen once. The germline V gene encodes CDR1 SGHNT and CDR2 YENEEA. CDR3 length equals 15 residues. Trimming removed 5 bases at V and 4 bases at J, with 15 bases between. Sequencing was done on a sample of PBMCs. The TCR was taken from a man between 25 and 39 years old in good health and CMV-seronegative. V and J are TRBV11-3 and TRBJ1-3; D is perhaps TRBD1 (6 bases). CDR3 sequence (DNA): TGTGCCAGCAGCCACCTAAGGGGGAAGGGAAACACCATATATTTT. Translated: CASSHLRGKGNTIYF.